The sequence of this TCR beta chain was determined in a study of PD-L1 blockade in urothelial cancer. Study summary: Men with urothelial cancer arising in the bladder made up about 85% of the roughly 29 patients. A median approximately 140,000 T cells were found in blood samples.

The V segment lost 5 bases and the J segment 7 bases; nucleotides outside the gene matches: 8. CDR3 length: 15 amino acids. Germline V gene sequence: CDR1 MDHEN, CDR2 SYDVKM. TCRdb's copy holds only in-frame clones and misses some; the assay was immunoSEQ multiplex PCR. The table lists 60,000 or so clones, around 86% of them singletons. Remarks on this clone: Its specificity is not known.

Stated time point: pretreatment peripheral blood. Patients' cancers were locally advanced or metastatic urothelial carcinomas. The study, taken as a whole, reports: Patients who had durable benefit saw their tumor-associated blood clones expand more at 3 weeks.

This rearrangement joins TRBV28 to TRBJ2-1; 10 nucleotides align to TRBD2. This sequence originates from an older man with urothelial cancer. The sequencing here drew on PBMCs, taken around atezolizumab (anti-PD-L1) treatment. CDR3 region: CASSPASGSWNEQFF. CDR3 in DNA: TGTGCCAGCAGTCCAGCTAGCGGGAGTTGGAATGAGCAGTTCTTC.